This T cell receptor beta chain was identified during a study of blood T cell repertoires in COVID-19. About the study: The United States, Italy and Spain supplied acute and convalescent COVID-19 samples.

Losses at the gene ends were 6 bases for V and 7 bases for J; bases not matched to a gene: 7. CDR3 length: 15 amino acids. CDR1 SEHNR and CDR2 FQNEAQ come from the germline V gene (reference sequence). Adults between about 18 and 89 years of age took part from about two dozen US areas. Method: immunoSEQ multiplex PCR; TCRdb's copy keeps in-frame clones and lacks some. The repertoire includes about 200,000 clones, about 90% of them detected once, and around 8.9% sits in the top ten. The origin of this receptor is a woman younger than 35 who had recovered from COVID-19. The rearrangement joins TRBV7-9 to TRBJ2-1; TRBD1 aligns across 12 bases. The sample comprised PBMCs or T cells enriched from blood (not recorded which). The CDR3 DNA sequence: TGTGCCAGCAGGTCGGGACAGGGGGCTGGGAATGAGCAGTTCTTC. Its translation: CASRSGQGAGNEQFF.